The sequence of this T cell receptor beta chain was determined in a study of blood T cell dynamics during melanoma immunotherapy. For the study at large: Standard first-line treatment here was pembrolizumab or nivolumab plus ipilimumab in metastatic melanoma.

Specified time point: week 3, after first cycle of checkpoint inhibitor. Assay: immunoSEQ multiplex PCR; the TCRdb copy retains only in-frame clones and omits some. The sample lists 10,000 or so clones, around 86% occurring once. Germline loops: CDR1 SGHVS, CDR2 FNYEAQ. This CDR3 is 14 amino acids long. V was trimmed by 5 bases and J by 0 bases, leaving 9 bases between them. The count of this clone is one. The source was blood, collected from a patient treated with checkpoint blockade. The rearrangement uses TRBV7-6 and TRBJ2-3; D is undetermined. The receptor was isolated from a human donor with melanoma. CDR3 sequence reads: CASSPDPSTDTQYF. CDR3 sequence (DNA): TGTGCCAGCAGCCCGGACCCGAGCACAGATACGCAGTATTTT.